The 27 T cell receptor beta chains reported below all come from one sample, sequenced in a study of graft-versus-host responses after intestinal transplantation. Clones were sequenced by immunoSEQ multiplex PCR, and TCRdb holds only the in-frame ones, with some missing. The sample has 20,000 to 25,000 clones; approximately 89% are singletons. The sequencing used PBMCs, collected around 65 days after intestinal transplantation. All receptors come from a human patient who received an intestinal transplant, so some T cells may come from the graft donor.

The chain has TRBV27 and TRBJ1-1; possible D gene TRBD1, 5 bases. V was pared by 5 bases and J by 4 bases, with 14 bases between. The germline V gene has CDR1 MNHEY and CDR2 SMNVEV (reference sequence). The CDR3 covers 14 residues. The CDR3 region is CASSPGGGSTEAFF. The CDR3 nucleotides read TGTGCCAGCAGTCCTGGGGGGGGGTCCACTGAAGCTTTCTTT.

V is TRBV7-6 and J is TRBJ1-2, with 9 nucleotides matching TRBD1. The junction had 6 bases not matched to a gene; V was cut back by 2 bases and J by 8 bases. The CDR3 is 14 amino acids. Per germline, CDR1 SGHVS and CDR2 FNYEAQ. The CDR3: CASSLTQGAGGYTF. CDR3 DNA sequence: TGTGCCAGCAGCTTAACACAGGGGGCAGGGGGCTACACCTTC.

This clone was observed once. The V gene is TRBV11-2, the J gene TRBJ2-1; TRBD2 agrees at 10 bases. V lost 0 bases to trimming and J lost 0 bases; unmatched junction nucleotides: 11. The CDR3 runs 20 residues. Germline lookup yields CDR1 SGHAT and CDR2 FQNNGV. DNA for the CDR3: TGTGCCAGCAGCTTAGACCTATGGACTAGCGGATCTAGCTCCTACAATGAGCAGTTCTTC. Protein product: CASSLDLWTSGSSSYNEQFF.

This chain links TRBV27 with TRBJ2-3; TRBD1 agrees at 7 bases. J lost 4 bases, V lost 8 bases, and 9 bases had no gene match. This CDR3 is 14 amino acids long. Germline V gene lookup returns CDR1 MNHEY and CDR2 SMNVEV (reference sequence). The DNA of the CDR3 is TGTGCCAGCTCGATGGGGACAGTCCCAGATACGCAGTATTTT. Its translation: CASSMGTVPDTQYF.

V and J are TRBV25-1 and TRBJ2-7; 7 bases match TRBD1. V lost 6 bases, J lost 5 bases, and 10 bases stayed unmatched. The germline V gene has CDR1 MGHDK and CDR2 SYGVNS. The CDR3 length is 14 residues. The CDR3 bases are TGTGCCAGCAGATCATTGACAGGGCGGGACGAGCAGTACTTC. It yields the protein CASRSLTGRDEQYF.

The chain recombines TRBV11-2 with TRBJ1-1; D not resolved. Per germline, CDR1 SGHAT and CDR2 FQNNGV. The CDR3 has 12 residues. Trimming took 1 base from V and 8 from J, leaving 8 bases between them. The CDR3 loop reads CASSLAQMEAFF. The DNA of the CDR3 is TGTGCCAGCAGCTTAGCTCAAATGGAAGCTTTCTTT.

In its sample, this clone ranks as medium-sized. The chain combines TRBV4-3 with TRBJ2-3; D is possibly TRBD2 (6 bases). The germline CDR1 and CDR2 sequences are LGHNA and YSLEER. V gave up 0 bases and J gave up 4 bases, with 14 bases separating them. The CDR3 is 16 amino acids. CDR3 region: CASSQDSGYTPDTQYF. The CDR3 DNA sequence: TGCGCCAGCAGCCAAGACAGCGGGTATACACCAGATACGCAGTATTTT.

V gene TRBV19 combines with J gene TRBJ2-1; D ambiguous. The CDR3 totals 15 residues. Per the germline V gene, CDR1 is LNHDA and CDR2 is SQIVND (reference sequence). V was clipped by 5 bases and J by 1 base, with 12 bases between them. As DNA, the CDR3 is TGTGCCAGTAGTCGGAGCCAACCGTCCTACAATGAGCAGTTCTTC. Translating gives CASSRSQPSYNEQFF.

The rearrangement joins TRBV4-1 to TRBJ2-7; tentatively, D is TRBD1 (7 bases). This CDR3 has 15 amino acids. The germline V gene encodes CDR1 MGHRA and CDR2 YSYEKL. The V gene lost 0 bases and the J gene lost 5 bases, with 14 bases spanning the gap. This CDR3 reads CASSQERRGQNEQYF. The DNA for the CDR3 is TGCGCCAGCAGCCAAGAGCGGAGGGGACAGAACGAGCAGTACTTC.

The rearrangement links TRBV5-1 to TRBJ2-1; no clear D. This CDR3 spans 12 amino acids. Trimming removed 4 bases from V and 8 bases from J, with 10 bases in between. Germline V CDR1 and CDR2: SGHRS, YFSETQ. This CDR3 reads CASSEAAHEQFF. The DNA for the CDR3 is TGCGCCAGCAGCGAAGCAGCCCATGAGCAGTTCTTC.

The chain is built from TRBV5-5 and TRBJ1-5; D ambiguous. The CDR3 runs 16 residues. Germline lookup yields CDR1 SGHKS and CDR2 YYEKEE (reference sequence). Trimming took off 5 bases at V and 0 bases at J, with 15 bases between the two ends. The CDR3 region is CASREGDDLSNQPQHF. Written as DNA, the CDR3 is TGTGCCAGCAGGGAGGGAGATGACCTTAGCAATCAGCCCCAGCATTTT.

The genes are TRBV7-9 and TRBJ2-7, with D possibly matching TRBD2 (7 bases). The CDR3 has 16 amino acids. Germline loops: CDR1 SEHNR, CDR2 FQNEAQ (reference sequence). With 2 bases removed from V and 6 bases from J, the gap between germline ends came to 20 bases. The CDR3 reads CASSLSRGAQLVEQYF. CDR3 coding DNA: TGTGCCAGCAGCTTAAGCCGGGGGGCCCAGCTCGTCGAGCAGTACTTC.

This chain connects TRBV7-2 to TRBJ1-1, with D possibly matching TRBD1 (6 bases). In germline, CDR1 is SGHTA, CDR2 FQGNSA. V lost 2 bases and J lost 5, with 9 bases in between. The CDR3 length is 13 residues. The CDR3 sequence is CASSLSGETEAFF. The CDR3 DNA is TGTGCCAGCAGCTTATCAGGGGAGACTGAAGCTTTCTTT.

This chain uses TRBV30 with TRBJ2-1; D call uncertain. The germline V gene encodes CDR1 GTSNPN and CDR2 SVGIG (reference sequence). The CDR3 runs to 13 residues. Trimming took 3 bases from V and 6 from J, leaving 12 bases between them. CDR3 loop: CAWSLSGVNEQFF. The CDR3 bases are TGTGCCTGGAGCCTCTCGGGCGTCAATGAGCAGTTCTTC.

The gene calls are TRBV6-1 and TRBJ2-5; D is unresolved. The CDR3 totals 14 residues. CDR1 is MNHNS, CDR2 SASEGT, per germline. Deletions cut 3 bases from V and 3 bases from J, with 11 bases between. CDR3 sequence (DNA): TGTGCCAGCAGTGATAGGCAGACGGAAGAGACCCAGTACTTC. Its protein is CASSDRQTEETQYF.

This chain joins TRBV4-1 and TRBJ1-6; D gene unclear. Trimming removed 6 bases from V and 6 bases from J, with 18 bases in between. CDR3 length: 16 amino acids. CDR1 and CDR2 (germline): MGHRA, YSYEKL. Here the CDR3 DNA reads TGCGCCAGCAGACGGGTCCTACCCCTGATTAATTCACCCCTCCACTTT. It encodes CASRRVLPLINSPLHF.

The V and J genes are TRBV14 and TRBJ2-7; TRBD1 agrees at 9 bases. Germline lookup yields CDR1 SGHDN and CDR2 FVKESK. This CDR3 is built from 16 residues. V shed 1 base and J 3 bases; nucleotides not matched to a gene: 7. The CDR3 nucleotides read TGTGCCAGCAGCCAAGCCGGGACAGGGACTTTCTACGAGCAGTACTTC. Its translation is CASSQAGTGTFYEQYF.

The chain uses TRBV7-9 and TRBJ2-5; TRBD1 matches 8 bases. V trimming: 5 bases; J trimming: 1 base; junction bases outside the gene matches: 3. The V gene's germline CDR1 is SEHNR and CDR2 FQNEAQ (reference sequence). The CDR3 covers 14 residues. As DNA, the CDR3 is TGTGCCAGCAGCCCAGGGGGCGGCCAAGAGACCCAGTACTTC. Protein sequence: CASSPGGGQETQYF.

V usage is TRBV11-3 and J usage is TRBJ2-5; TRBD1 aligns across 9 bases. V gave up 6 bases and J gave up 2 bases; unmatched junction bases: 1. The CDR3 covers 13 residues. Germline-derived CDR1 and CDR2 are SGHNT and YENEEA. DNA of the CDR3: TGTGCCAGCAGTGACAGGGGGCAAGAGACCCAGTACTTC. Protein: CASSDRGQETQYF. Looking up the rest from reference TRBV11-3 and TRBJ2-5 gives the full variable domain: EAGVVQSPRYKIIEKKQPVAFWCNPISGHNTLYWYLQNLGQGPELLIRYENEEAVDDSQLPKDRFSAERLKGVDSTLKIQPAELGDSAVYLCASSDRGQETQYFGPGTRLLVL.

The chain links TRBV5-8 to TRBJ1-2; D is possibly TRBD1 (6 bases). Germline V gives CDR1 SGHTS, CDR2 YDEGEE. The CDR3 is made up of 13 amino acids. Trimming left V 4 bases short and J 2 bases short, with 9 bases between. DNA of the CDR3: TGTGCCAGCAGCCTACAGGGAAACTATGGCTACACCTTC. This sequence encodes CASSLQGNYGYTF.

The chain has TRBV29-1 and TRBJ1-2, with 10 bases that match TRBD1. Germline CDR1 and CDR2: SQVTM and ANQGSEA. The ends lost 5 bases at V and 8 bases at J; junction bases unmatched: 5. The CDR3 spans 12 residues. As DNA, the CDR3 is TGCAGCGTTCCGACAGGGGGCAAGGGCTACACCTTC. Its protein product is CSVPTGGKGYTF.

This rearrangement joins TRBV19 to TRBJ2-1; D not certain. This CDR3 contains 12 residues. Germline-derived CDR1 and CDR2 are LNHDA and SQIVND (reference sequence). V gave up 11 bases and J gave up 6 bases, with 14 bases separating them. CDR3 sequence: CAVGRWGNEQFF. The CDR3 nucleotides are TGTGCCGTAGGTAGATGGGGCAATGAGCAGTTCTTC.

A single count supports this clone. The chain joins TRBV2 to TRBJ1-6, with D perhaps matching TRBD1 (5 bases). Trimming removed 6 bases from V and 8 bases from J, with 14 bases in between. There are 14 residues in the CDR3. The germline CDR1 and CDR2 sequences are SNHLY and FYNNEI. DNA of the CDR3: TGTGCCAGCAGCGGACTGGGAGGGGATTCACCCCTCCACTTT. Residues: CASSGLGGDSPLHF.

This chain links TRBV12-5 with TRBJ2-3, with 7 bases fitting TRBD1. The CDR3 is 16 residues long. The germline gives CDR1 LGHNT, CDR2 FRNRAP. V lost 1 base, J lost 6 bases, and 10 bases stayed unmatched. The CDR3 loop reads CASGLGRQGGVDTQYF. CDR3 DNA sequence: TGTGCTAGTGGTTTGGGGCGACAGGGCGGAGTGGATACGCAGTATTTT.

V gene TRBV11-2 combines with J gene TRBJ2-1, with D possibly being TRBD1 or TRBD2 (6 bases each). This CDR3 has 14 amino acids. Germline CDR1 is SGHAT and CDR2 is FQNNGV. Trimming shortened V by 1 base and J by 8 bases, and 12 bases separated the two germline ends. The CDR3 DNA reads as TGTGCCAGCAGCTTAGTGGGGGGCAGCCATGAGCAGTTCTTC. Amino acid sequence: CASSLVGGSHEQFF.

The CDR3 DNA sequence: TGTGCCAGCAGCCATTGGCCAGGGGTCACAGATACGCAGTATTTT. This gives the protein CASSHWPGVTDTQYF. This chain uses TRBV5-5 with TRBJ2-3, with a weak D call TRBD1 (6 bases). The CDR3 is made up of 15 amino acids. The germline CDR1 and CDR2 sequences are SGHKS and YYEKEE (reference sequence). The V end was cut by 4 bases, the J end by 2 bases, with 14 bases between.

The chain has TRBV11-2 and TRBJ2-3, with 7 bases aligning to TRBD1. J gave up 4 bases and V 5 bases, and 12 bases lay outside the gene matches. Looked up from germline, CDR1 is SGHAT and CDR2 is FQNNGV. This CDR3 contains 16 residues. Written as DNA, the CDR3 is TGTGCCAGCAGCAGGACAGGAAGGTCCCAGTCAGATACGCAGTATTTT. It encodes CASSRTGRSQSDTQYF.